Listed below are T cell receptor beta chains from one sample, sequenced in a study of shared clonotypes between healthy human individuals. This table comes from immunoSEQ multiplex PCR, and its TCRdb copy is limited to in-frame clones, with some not included. This table has about 1.5 million clones, 98% appearing once. Sample: naive CD4+ T cells sorted from blood. The receptors were sampled from a man aged 25-45 years in good health. The CDR3 runs from the conserved cysteine through the conserved F or W. The D gene is left open where the match is weak. Only part of the rows carry a size: once, few, many, or a class if the clone is expanded.

- | once | TRBJ2-5 | TRBV28 | CASFSGQRQETQYF | TGTGCCAGTTTTTCAGGGCAGAGACAAGAGACCCAGTACTTC
TRBD2 | - | TRBJ2-1 | TRBV27 | CASTMDRGLAGGYNEQFF | TGTGCCAGCACCATGGACAGGGGACTAGCGGGAGGCTACAATGAGCAGTTCTTC
- | - | TRBJ2-5 | TRBV10-1 | CASSESRGTQYF | TGCGCCAGCAGTGAGTCGCGAGGGACCCAGTACTTC
- | - | TRBJ2-7 | TRBV18 | CASSPSQYEQYF | TGTGCCAGCTCACCGTCCCAATACGAGCAGTACTTC
- | - | TRBJ1-1 | TRBV28 | CASSGIQRYTEAFF | TGTGCCAGCAGTGGGATACAGCGATACACTGAAGCTTTCTTT
- | - | TRBJ1-1 | TRBV7-9 | CASSFRDLETFF | TGTGCCAGCAGCTTCCGGGACCTTGAGACTTTCTTT
TRBD1 | - | TRBJ2-2 | TRBV28 | CASSLDRGNTGELFF | TGTGCCAGCAGTTTGGACAGGGGGAACACCGGGGAGCTGTTTTTT
- | - | TRBJ1-4 | TRBV29-1 | CSVDSRGSSEKLFF | TGCAGCGTTGATTCCCGGGGCAGTAGTGAAAAACTGTTTTTT
- | - | TRBJ2-1 | TRBV18 | CASSPQTGNEQFF | TGTGCCAGCTCACCTCAAACGGGGAATGAGCAGTTCTTC
TRBD1 | - | TRBJ2-1 | TRBV18 | CASAPGQGEQFF | TGTGCCAGCGCCCCGGGACAGGGGGAGCAGTTCTTC
- | - | TRBJ1-5 | TRBV27 | CASSFRGRTGRSNQPQHF | TGTGCCAGCAGTTTTAGGGGACGTACAGGGAGGTCCAATCAGCCCCAGCATTTT
- | - | TRBJ1-1 | TRBV15 | CATSRGVDTEAFF | TGTGCCACCAGCAGGGGGGTAGACACTGAAGCTTTCTTT
- | - | TRBJ1-1 | TRBV10-2 | CASTTQGLLNTEAFF | TGCGCCAGCACTACACAGGGCCTTTTGAACACTGAAGCTTTCTTT
- | - | TRBJ2-1 | TRBV5-4 | CASSDSIASGTVYNEQFF | TGTGCCAGCAGCGATTCCATTGCTTCCGGGACTGTGTACAATGAGCAGTTCTTC
- | once | TRBJ2-7 | TRBV5-4 | CASSPESGGLYEQYF | TGTGCCAGCAGCCCGGAGAGTGGAGGTCTCTACGAGCAGTACTTC
- | once | TRBJ2-3 | TRBV4-1 | CASSQGIGTDTQYF | TGCGCCAGCAGCCAAGGGATCGGCACAGATACGCAGTATTTT
TRBD1 | once | TRBJ2-5 | TRBV7-6 | CASSLGGTVALAQYF | TGTGCCAGCAGCTTAGGTGGGACAGTTGCCTTGGCCCAGTACTTC
- | - | TRBJ1-5 | TRBV6-1 | CASSEFKGATFNQPQHF | TGTGCCAGCAGTGAATTTAAGGGAGCCACCTTCAATCAGCCCCAGCATTTT
TRBD1 | - | TRBJ2-7 | TRBV5-1 | CASRNRGTGAYEQYF | TGCGCCAGCAGGAATCGGGGGACAGGGGCCTACGAGCAGTACTTC
TRBD1 | - | TRBJ2-1 | TRBV5-1 | CASSHDPTGSYSDYNEQFF | TGCGCCAGCAGCCACGATCCGACAGGGAGTTATTCCGACTACAATGAGCAGTTCTTC
- | - | TRBJ1-1 | TRBV28 | CASSPRVMNTEAFF | TGTGCCAGCTCCCCTAGAGTAATGAACACTGAAGCTTTCTTT
- | - | TRBJ2-7 | TRBV5-1 | CASSDGTYEQYF | TGCGCCAGCTCAGACGGAACCTACGAGCAGTACTTC
- | - | TRBJ2-1 | TRBV7-8 | CASSLAGMTAANYNEQFF | TGTGCCAGCAGCTTAGCGGGGATGACCGCCGCCAATTACAATGAGCAGTTCTTC
- | - | TRBJ1-5 | TRBV19 | CASSVDVIQPQHF | TGTGCCAGTAGTGTAGATGTGATCCAGCCCCAGCATTTT
- | - | TRBJ2-7 | TRBV5-1 | CASSLAGGGNEQYF | TGCGCCAGCAGCTTGGCCGGGGGTGGCAACGAGCAGTACTTC
- | - | TRBJ1-2 | TRBV18 | CASSPLRDPNYGYTF | TGTGCCAGCTCACCATTGAGGGATCCTAACTATGGCTACACCTTC
TRBD2 | - | TRBJ2-2 | TRBV10-3 | CAISEAFLSSGANTGELFF | TGTGCCATCAGTGAGGCCTTCCTTTCTAGCGGGGCTAACACCGGGGAGCTGTTTTTT
- | - | TRBJ2-7 | TRBV15 | CATSRDGGTAAYEQYF | TGTGCCACCAGCAGAGATGGGGGGACTGCAGCCTACGAGCAGTACTTC
- | - | TRBJ1-2 | TRBV4-3 | CASSQDFRGPRGYTF | TGCGCCAGCAGCCAAGATTTTAGGGGCCCACGGGGCTACACCTTC
- | - | TRBJ1-5 | TRBV28 | CATQGKGVSINHSNQPQHF | TGTGCCACCCAGGGTAAGGGAGTTTCGATCAATCATTCAAATCAGCCCCAGCATTTT
- | - | TRBJ1-2 | TRBV18 | CASSPIFPNYGYTF | TGTGCCAGCTCCCCAATATTCCCTAACTATGGCTACACCTTC
- | - | TRBJ1-5 | TRBV6-1 | CASSPQGFNQPQHF | TGTGCCAGCAGTCCGCAGGGATTTAATCAGCCCCAGCATTTT
- | - | TRBJ2-2 | TRBV9 | CASSGPDWAGELFF | TGTGCCAGCAGCGGCCCAGACTGGGCGGGGGAGCTGTTTTTT
- | - | TRBJ1-1 | TRBV18 | CASSKVRGTEAFF | TGTGCCAGCTCAAAGGTCCGTGGCACTGAAGCTTTCTTT